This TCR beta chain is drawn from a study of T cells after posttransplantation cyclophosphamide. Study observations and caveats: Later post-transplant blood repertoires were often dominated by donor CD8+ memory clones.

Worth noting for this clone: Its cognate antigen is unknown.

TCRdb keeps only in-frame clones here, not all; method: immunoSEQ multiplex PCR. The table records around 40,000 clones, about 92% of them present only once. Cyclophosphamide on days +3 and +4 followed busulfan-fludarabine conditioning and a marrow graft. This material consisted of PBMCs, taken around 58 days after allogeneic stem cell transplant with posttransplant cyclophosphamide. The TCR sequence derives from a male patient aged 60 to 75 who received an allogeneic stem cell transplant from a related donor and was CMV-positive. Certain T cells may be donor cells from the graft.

CDR3 amino acids: CASSQGIPRAELAKNIQYF. In DNA form, the CDR3 reads TGCGCCAGCAGCCAAGGCATTCCGCGGGCAGAACTAGCCAAAAACATTCAGTACTTC. V usage is TRBV4-1 and J usage is TRBJ2-4, with a possible D match to TRBD2 (5 bases). With 1 base removed from V and 0 bases from J, the gap between germline ends came to 19 bases. Germline assignment: CDR1 MGHRA and CDR2 YSYEKL. There are 19 residues in the CDR3.